The rows below give T cell receptor beta chains drawn from one sample of a study of blood T cell repertoires in COVID-19. Some clones are missing from TCRdb's copy, which holds only in-frame ones; the method was immunoSEQ multiplex PCR. Here the sample spans some 350,000 clones, approximately 89% being singletons. Sequencing was carried out using PBMCs or T cells enriched from blood (not recorded which). The source is a woman aged 25 to 39 who had recovered from COVID-19. Each CDR3 is given with its conserved first and last residue. The D gene is left open where the match is weak. Not every row has a clone size; where given, it reads once, few, many or a size class.

v_gene: TRBV12-5; j_gene: TRBJ2-2; abundance: -; d_gene: -; CDR3aa: CASGLLTGELFF; CDR3nt: TGTGCTAGTGGCCTACTGACCGGGGAGCTGTTTTTT
v_gene: TRBV12-3/TRBV12-4; j_gene: TRBJ1-4; abundance: -; d_gene: -; CDR3aa: CASSLAGLEVMFF; CDR3nt: TGTGCCAGCAGTTTAGCGGGGCTGGAAGTGATGTTTTTT
v_gene: TRBV10-3; j_gene: TRBJ1-4; abundance: -; d_gene: -; CDR3aa: CASRESTGVQSEKLFF; CDR3nt: TGTGCCAGCAGAGAGAGTACGGGGGTTCAATCGGAAAAACTGTTTTTT
v_gene: TRBV7-9; j_gene: TRBJ2-7; abundance: -; d_gene: TRBD1; CDR3aa: CASSFYAGGTGYEQYF; CDR3nt: TGTGCCAGCAGCTTCTACGCCGGAGGGACAGGCTACGAGCAGTACTTC
v_gene: TRBV28; j_gene: TRBJ2-5; abundance: -; d_gene: -; CDR3aa: CASSSSQETQYF; CDR3nt: TGTGCCAGCAGTTCCAGTCAAGAGACCCAGTACTTC
v_gene: TRBV19; j_gene: TRBJ2-5; abundance: -; d_gene: -; CDR3aa: CASSRTIQETQYF; CDR3nt: TGTGCCAGTTCTAGGACTATCCAAGAGACCCAGTACTTC
v_gene: TRBV7-7; j_gene: TRBJ2-1; abundance: -; d_gene: TRBD1; CDR3aa: CASSLDRYNEQFF; CDR3nt: TGTGCTAGCAGCTTGGACAGGTACAATGAGCAGTTCTTC
v_gene: TRBV7-9; j_gene: TRBJ1-2; abundance: -; d_gene: TRBD1; CDR3aa: CASSVLDRGGYGYTF; CDR3nt: TGTGCCAGCAGCGTATTGGACAGGGGAGGCTATGGCTACACCTTC
v_gene: TRBV28; j_gene: TRBJ1-1; abundance: -; d_gene: -; CDR3aa: CASSSPFGAFF; CDR3nt: TGTGCCAGCAGTTCCCCTTTCGGGGCTTTCTTT
v_gene: TRBV7-9; j_gene: TRBJ2-5; abundance: -; d_gene: -; CDR3aa: CASSRGGRETQYF; CDR3nt: TGTGCCAGCAGCCGAGGGGGTAGGGAGACCCAGTACTTC
v_gene: TRBV20-1; j_gene: TRBJ1-2; abundance: -; d_gene: TRBD1; CDR3aa: CSGTGVYGYTF; CDR3nt: TGCAGTGGGACAGGGGTTTATGGCTACACCTTC
v_gene: TRBV6-2/TRBV6-3; j_gene: TRBJ1-5; abundance: -; d_gene: -; CDR3aa: CASSSSALRRQPQHF; CDR3nt: TGTGCCAGCAGTTCGTCGGCCTTACGGAGGCAGCCCCAGCATTTT
v_gene: TRBV6-5; j_gene: TRBJ2-7; abundance: -; d_gene: TRBD1; CDR3aa: CASSMDRGYEQYF; CDR3nt: TGTGCCAGCAGTATGGACAGGGGCTACGAGCAGTACTTC
v_gene: TRBV25-1; j_gene: TRBJ2-7; abundance: -; d_gene: TRBD1; CDR3aa: CASSDDPGQGGYEQYF; CDR3nt: TGTGCCAGCAGTGATGATCCGGGACAGGGGGGCTACGAGCAGTACTTC
v_gene: TRBV9; j_gene: TRBJ2-1; abundance: -; d_gene: TRBD1; CDR3aa: CASSVGGQARAGGQFF; CDR3nt: TGTGCCAGCAGCGTAGGAGGACAGGCCCGGGCCGGTGGGCAGTTCTTC
v_gene: TRBV5-1; j_gene: TRBJ1-2; abundance: few; d_gene: TRBD1; CDR3aa: CASSSQGDYGYTF; CDR3nt: TGCGCCAGCAGCTCACAGGGGGACTATGGCTACACCTTC
v_gene: TRBV3-1/TRBV3-2; j_gene: TRBJ1-2; abundance: -; d_gene: -; CDR3aa: CASSQDVGGWKGYTF; CDR3nt: TGTGCCAGCAGCCAAGATGTGGGGGGGTGGAAAGGCTACACCTTC
v_gene: TRBV13; j_gene: TRBJ1-1; abundance: -; d_gene: TRBD1; CDR3aa: CASSSSPWTGTEAFF; CDR3nt: TGTGCCAGCAGCTCGAGCCCATGGACAGGTACTGAAGCTTTCTTT
v_gene: TRBV5-8; j_gene: TRBJ2-7; abundance: -; d_gene: -; CDR3aa: CASSLWGFEQYF; CDR3nt: TGTGCCAGCAGCTTGTGGGGCTTCGAGCAGTACTTC
v_gene: TRBV29-1; j_gene: TRBJ2-7; abundance: -; d_gene: TRBD2; CDR3aa: CSVVSGEAYEQYF; CDR3nt: TGCAGCGTGGTTAGCGGGGAGGCCTACGAGCAGTACTTC
v_gene: TRBV6-5; j_gene: TRBJ1-2; abundance: -; d_gene: TRBD1; CDR3aa: CASTKGRGSNYGYTF; CDR3nt: TGTGCCAGCACCAAGGGCAGGGGGAGTAACTATGGCTACACCTTC
v_gene: TRBV5-8; j_gene: TRBJ1-2; abundance: -; d_gene: TRBD1; CDR3aa: CASSTGTVLNYGYTF; CDR3nt: TGTGCCAGCAGCACTGGGACAGTTCTTAACTATGGCTACACCTTC
v_gene: TRBV29-1; j_gene: TRBJ2-7; abundance: once; d_gene: TRBD2; CDR3aa: CSVRGGPNEQYF; CDR3nt: TGCAGCGTTCGGGGGGGGCCCAACGAGCAGTACTTC
v_gene: TRBV4-3; j_gene: TRBJ1-5; abundance: -; d_gene: TRBD1; CDR3aa: CASSHDRGGNQPQHF; CDR3nt: TGCGCCAGCAGCCACGACAGGGGGGGCAATCAGCCCCAGCATTTT
v_gene: TRBV9; j_gene: TRBJ1-1; abundance: -; d_gene: -; CDR3aa: CASSVGPDMNTEAFF; CDR3nt: TGTGCCAGCAGCGTAGGCCCAGACATGAACACTGAAGCTTTCTTT
v_gene: TRBV24-1; j_gene: TRBJ1-4; abundance: few; d_gene: TRBD1; CDR3aa: CATSEAIDRVGMFF; CDR3nt: TGTGCCACCAGTGAAGCTATCGACAGGGTAGGAATGTTTTTT
v_gene: TRBV7-2; j_gene: TRBJ2-5; abundance: -; d_gene: -; CDR3aa: CASSLQGTTGETQYF; CDR3nt: TGTGCCAGCAGCTTACAGGGGACAACCGGGGAGACCCAGTACTTC
v_gene: TRBV19; j_gene: TRBJ2-1; abundance: -; d_gene: TRBD2; CDR3aa: CASSIRVGGGAGVEQFF; CDR3nt: TGTGCCAGTAGTATCCGAGTCGGCGGGGGGGCCGGGGTTGAGCAGTTCTTC
v_gene: TRBV5-6; j_gene: TRBJ1-5; abundance: -; d_gene: TRBD1; CDR3aa: CASSLATGTGYGQPQHF; CDR3nt: TGTGCCAGCAGCTTGGCGACGGGGACAGGGTATGGTCAGCCCCAGCATTTT
v_gene: TRBV19; j_gene: TRBJ1-5; abundance: few; d_gene: -; CDR3aa: CASKRARGSNQPQHF; CDR3nt: TGTGCCAGCAAAAGGGCCAGGGGTAGCAATCAGCCCCAGCATTTT
v_gene: TRBV19; j_gene: TRBJ2-7; abundance: -; d_gene: TRBD1; CDR3aa: CASSILARQGSEQYF; CDR3nt: TGTGCCAGTAGTATATTGGCACGACAGGGAAGCGAGCAGTACTTC
v_gene: TRBV28; j_gene: TRBJ1-2; abundance: -; d_gene: -; CDR3aa: CASSWSISGYTF; CDR3nt: TGTGCCAGCAGTTGGTCAATTAGTGGCTACACCTTC
v_gene: TRBV10-2; j_gene: TRBJ1-4; abundance: -; d_gene: TRBD1; CDR3aa: CASGKQGAAALYEKLFF; CDR3nt: TGCGCCAGCGGAAAACAGGGGGCCGCTGCTTTATATGAAAAACTGTTTTTT
v_gene: TRBV11-3; j_gene: TRBJ2-7; abundance: -; d_gene: -; CDR3aa: CASSPGPYEQYF; CDR3nt: TGTGCCAGCAGCCCTGGCCCCTACGAGCAGTACTTC
v_gene: TRBV6-5; j_gene: TRBJ1-4; abundance: -; d_gene: TRBD1; CDR3aa: CASSRDRDEKLFF; CDR3nt: TGTGCCAGCAGTCGGGACAGGGATGAAAAACTGTTTTTT
v_gene: TRBV19; j_gene: TRBJ2-2; abundance: -; d_gene: TRBD2; CDR3aa: CASRPGTSGGARVTGELFF; CDR3nt: TGTGCCAGTAGGCCAGGGACTAGCGGGGGGGCCCGCGTCACCGGGGAGCTGTTTTTT
v_gene: TRBV19; j_gene: TRBJ1-2; abundance: -; d_gene: -; CDR3aa: CASSIFLGQNYGYTF; CDR3nt: TGTGCCAGTAGTATTTTTTTGGGGCAAAACTATGGCTACACCTTC
v_gene: TRBV11-1; j_gene: TRBJ2-1; abundance: -; d_gene: -; CDR3aa: CASSRERDNEQFF; CDR3nt: TGTGCCAGCAGCCGAGAGCGGGACAATGAGCAGTTCTTC
v_gene: TRBV4-3; j_gene: TRBJ1-5; abundance: -; d_gene: TRBD1; CDR3aa: CASSQDTGDQPQHF; CDR3nt: TGCGCCAGCAGCCAGGATACAGGGGATCAGCCCCAGCATTTT
v_gene: TRBV25-1; j_gene: TRBJ2-2; abundance: -; d_gene: TRBD1; CDR3aa: CASSEFSGGRTGELFF; CDR3nt: TGTGCCAGCAGTGAATTTTCAGGGGGCCGAACCGGGGAGCTGTTTTTT
v_gene: TRBV4-1; j_gene: TRBJ2-1; abundance: -; d_gene: TRBD2; CDR3aa: CASSQELGTMAYNEQFF; CDR3nt: TGCGCCAGCAGCCAAGAACTAGGGACTATGGCCTACAATGAGCAGTTCTTC
v_gene: TRBV6-5; j_gene: TRBJ1-5; abundance: few; d_gene: TRBD1; CDR3aa: CASSLRTGDQPQHF; CDR3nt: TGTGCCAGCAGCCTTCGGACAGGTGATCAGCCCCAGCATTTT
v_gene: TRBV6-5; j_gene: TRBJ1-1; abundance: -; d_gene: -; CDR3aa: CASSYAGRGTEAFF; CDR3nt: TGTGCCAGCAGTTACGCGGGCAGGGGCACTGAAGCTTTCTTT
v_gene: TRBV4-2; j_gene: TRBJ2-4; abundance: -; d_gene: TRBD2; CDR3aa: CASRPSGGAINIQYF; CDR3nt: TGTGCCAGCAGGCCTAGCGGGGGGGCAATAAACATTCAGTACTTC
v_gene: TRBV7-9; j_gene: TRBJ2-2; abundance: -; d_gene: -; CDR3aa: CASRLPQGGGGELFF; CDR3nt: TGTGCCAGCAGACTTCCTCAGGGGGGAGGCGGGGAGCTGTTTTTT
v_gene: TRBV9; j_gene: TRBJ2-5; abundance: -; d_gene: -; CDR3aa: CASSVAWLAQETQYF; CDR3nt: TGTGCCAGCAGCGTAGCTTGGCTGGCCCAAGAGACCCAGTACTTC
v_gene: TRBV6-5; j_gene: TRBJ2-1; abundance: -; d_gene: TRBD2; CDR3aa: CASRVTGLAFNEQFF; CDR3nt: TGTGCCAGCAGAGTTACGGGACTAGCCTTCAATGAGCAGTTCTTC
v_gene: TRBV18; j_gene: TRBJ1-3; abundance: -; d_gene: -; CDR3aa: CASSPSAERNTIYF; CDR3nt: TGTGCCAGCTCACCATCAGCGGAGAGGAACACCATATATTTT
v_gene: TRBV19; j_gene: TRBJ2-1; abundance: few; d_gene: -; CDR3aa: CASGKGTAALNEQFF; CDR3nt: TGTGCCAGTGGAAAAGGGACTGCGGCCCTCAATGAGCAGTTCTTC
v_gene: TRBV4-1; j_gene: TRBJ1-3; abundance: -; d_gene: TRBD1; CDR3aa: CASSQGQGSGNTIYF; CDR3nt: TGCGCCAGCAGTCAGGGACAGGGCTCTGGAAACACCATATATTTT
v_gene: TRBV27; j_gene: TRBJ2-7; abundance: -; d_gene: TRBD1; CDR3aa: CASSVTGVLSYEQYF; CDR3nt: TGTGCCAGCAGTGTTACAGGGGTATTATCCTACGAGCAGTACTTC
v_gene: TRBV7-9; j_gene: TRBJ2-5; abundance: -; d_gene: -; CDR3aa: CASSWGQPQETQYF; CDR3nt: TGTGCCAGCAGCTGGGGCCAGCCTCAAGAGACCCAGTACTTC
v_gene: TRBV2; j_gene: TRBJ1-5; abundance: -; d_gene: -; CDR3aa: CASGEINQPQHF; CDR3nt: TGTGCCAGCGGAGAAATCAATCAGCCCCAGCATTTT
v_gene: TRBV19; j_gene: TRBJ2-5; abundance: -; d_gene: TRBD2; CDR3aa: CASSIDVGGETQYF; CDR3nt: TGTGCCAGTAGTATAGATGTGGGAGGGGAGACCCAGTACTTC
v_gene: TRBV3-1/TRBV3-2; j_gene: TRBJ1-6; abundance: -; d_gene: -; CDR3aa: CASSPMQGFGSPLHF; CDR3nt: TGTGCCAGCAGCCCAATGCAGGGGTTTGGTTCACCCCTCCACTTT
v_gene: TRBV6-5; j_gene: TRBJ2-5; abundance: -; d_gene: TRBD1; CDR3aa: CASSQYRGSGETQYF; CDR3nt: TGTGCCAGCAGTCAATACAGGGGTTCAGGGGAGACCCAGTACTTC
v_gene: TRBV18; j_gene: TRBJ1-5; abundance: -; d_gene: -; CDR3aa: CASSPGLADQPQHF; CDR3nt: TGTGCCAGCTCTCCAGGGTTGGCGGATCAGCCCCAGCATTTT
v_gene: TRBV28; j_gene: TRBJ1-6; abundance: -; d_gene: TRBD1; CDR3aa: CASSTGGYGSPLHF; CDR3nt: TGTGCCAGCAGCACAGGGGGCTATGGTTCACCCCTCCACTTT
v_gene: TRBV9; j_gene: TRBJ2-2; abundance: -; d_gene: -; CDR3aa: CASSVVGNTGELFF; CDR3nt: TGTGCCAGCAGCGTAGTTGGCAACACCGGGGAGCTGTTTTTT